The 14 T cell receptor beta chains listed next were all sequenced from one sample in a study of shared clonotypes between healthy human individuals (dated by TCRdb to the early 2020s). Library preparation used the immunoSEQ multiplex PCR assay. Held by TCRdb, this immuneACCESS table contains in-frame sequences only and omits some clones. Under half of the omission traces to an unresolved V gene where checked; the cause of the rest is unknown. This sample comprises roughly 1,100,000 clones, 75% of them detected only once. Jointly, the top ten make up approximately 1.5% of the sample. Sequencing was done on a sample of memory CD4+ T cells sorted from blood. The sample's cell subset or site label, in plain terms: CD45RA-negative fraction. These receptors came from a young man in good health.

CDR3 coding DNA: TGTGCCAGCAGGGGGACTGGGGGGAATGAGCAGTTCTTC. It codes for CASRGTGGNEQFF. The V call is TRBV2, the J call TRBJ2-1; D possibly corresponds to TRBD2 (6 bases). Germline CDR1 SNHLY, CDR2 FYNNEI. V was clipped by 6 bases and J by 7 bases, with 13 bases between them. This CDR3 is 13 amino acids long.

This clone was observed a single time. The chain joins TRBV29-1 to TRBJ2-3; TRBD2 aligns across 9 bases. The germline gives CDR1 SQVTM, CDR2 ANQGSEA. The CDR3 loop spans 13 amino acids. J gave up 2 bases and V 4 bases, and 1 base lay outside the gene matches. In DNA form, the CDR3 reads TGCAGCGTTGTAGCGGGAGCCACAGATACGCAGTATTTT. Protein: CSVVAGATDTQYF.

This clone has more than one count but fewer than ten. The CDR3 DNA sequence: TGTGCCAGCAGCTTCCGGGACAGGGGGAACGAGCAGTACTTC. Translated, it gives CASSFRDRGNEQYF. The genes are TRBV7-9 and TRBJ2-7, with 11 nucleotides matching TRBD1. The length of the CDR3 is 14 residues. The germline V gene has CDR1 SEHNR and CDR2 FQNEAQ (reference sequence). V trimming: 3 bases; J trimming: 5 bases; junction bases outside the gene matches: 3.

CDR3 nucleotides: TGTGCCAGCAGTGAATCAGGTTCACCCCTCCACTTT. Translating it yields CASSESGSPLHF. The chain carries TRBV25-1 and TRBJ1-6; D ambiguous. Trimming shortened V by 1 base and J by 9 bases, and 4 bases separated the two germline ends. The CDR3 extends over 12 amino acids. The germline gives CDR1 MGHDK, CDR2 SYGVNS.

The chain recombines TRBV29-1 with TRBJ1-5; D unclear. Trimming took 4 bases from V and 3 from J, leaving 7 bases between them. Germline CDR1 and CDR2: SQVTM and ANQGSEA. The CDR3 runs to 12 residues. As DNA, the CDR3 is TGCAGCGTTGGGGCAACCAATCAGCCCCAGCATTTT. Its translation: CSVGATNQPQHF.

As concerns this clone: The sample carries other DNA sequences with the same CDR3. The chain combines TRBV30 with TRBJ1-5, with D tentatively TRBD1 (5 bases). Germline assignment: CDR1 GTSNPN and CDR2 SVGIG (reference sequence). The germline V and J ends were trimmed by 5 bases and 4 bases, with 15 bases remaining between them. There are 14 residues in the CDR3. In nucleotides, the CDR3 is TGTGCCTGGGATACCGGGACGAGGAATCAGCCCCAGCATTTT. Translated, it gives CAWDTGTRNQPQHF.

The V call is TRBV5-1, the J call TRBJ1-4, with D possibly matching TRBD1 (6 bases). There are 15 residues in the CDR3. CDR1 and CDR2 from the germline V gene are SGHRS and YFSETQ. The V and J ends lost 4 bases and 8 bases respectively, with 18 bases between them. DNA for the CDR3: TGCGCCAGCAGCCGAGACGGGGGAACAGGGGAAAAACTGTTTTTT. This sequence encodes CASSRDGGTGEKLFF.

Of note for this clone: This same CDR3 is encoded by further DNA sequences in the sample. V and J are TRBV18 and TRBJ2-5; D might be TRBD2 (5 bases). The CDR3 spans 14 residues. The germline V gene has CDR1 KGHSH and CDR2 LQKENI. V gave up 6 bases and J gave up 1 base, with 12 bases separating them. The DNA of the CDR3 is TGTGCCAGCTCTCCCGGAGGAGCCCAAGAGACCCAGTACTTC. As protein: CASSPGGAQETQYF.

In this sample, this clone turned up a few times. V and J are TRBV27 and TRBJ2-7, with TRBD1 identical over 10 bases. The CDR3 extends over 15 amino acids. The J segment lost 2 bases and the V segment lost 3 bases, leaving 4 bases of the junction unmatched. CDR1 MNHEY and CDR2 SMNVEV come from the germline V gene (reference sequence). The CDR3 protein is CASSFTGTGAYEQYF. CDR3 DNA: TGTGCCAGCAGTTTCACCGGGACAGGGGCCTACGAGCAGTACTTC.

The CDR3 sequence: CASSSGLPAETQYF. The CDR3 DNA follows: TGTGCCAGCAGCTCGGGACTCCCCGCAGAGACCCAGTACTTC. V gene TRBV5-4 combines with J gene TRBJ2-5; the D gene is possibly TRBD2 (6 bases). Germline CDR1 is SGHNT and CDR2 is YYREEE (reference sequence). The CDR3 sequence is 14 residues long. V was trimmed by 3 bases and J by 4 bases, leaving 13 bases between them.

This rearrangement joins TRBV4-1 to TRBJ2-7; D remains unclear. Trimming took off 2 bases at V and 4 bases at J, with 9 bases between the two ends. The CDR3 runs 13 residues. Germline V gives CDR1 MGHRA, CDR2 YSYEKL. As DNA, the CDR3 is TGCGCCAGCAGCCAAATTCCCGTATACGAGCAGTACTTC. It translates to CASSQIPVYEQYF.

V usage is TRBV9 and J usage is TRBJ2-7; no definite D call. The CDR3 has 14 amino acids. Trimming cost V 0 bases and J 7 bases, with 14 bases left between them. The V gene's germline CDR1 is SGDLS and CDR2 YYNGEE. CDR3 protein: CASSVGDRSVEQYF. The CDR3 DNA is TGTGCCAGCAGCGTAGGTGACCGATCTGTAGAGCAGTACTTC.

V usage is TRBV5-1 and J usage is TRBJ1-1, with D possibly matching TRBD1 (6 bases). The CDR3 sequence is 15 residues long. In germline, CDR1 is SGHRS, CDR2 YFSETQ. Between the trimmed V and J ends, which lost 1 base and 3 bases, there was a span of 13 bases. CDR3 amino acids: CASSLSGGQYTEAFF. The DNA of the CDR3 is TGCGCCAGCAGCTTGTCCGGTGGACAGTACACTGAAGCTTTCTTT.

Concerning this clone: A far larger clone is one base from this, pointing to a likely read error. The chain couples TRBV27 to TRBJ2-7; 8 positions agree with TRBD1. Per the germline V gene, CDR1 is MNHEY and CDR2 is SMNVEV (reference sequence). Trimming at V came to 5 bases and at J to 2 bases, leaving 2 bases not matched to a gene. The CDR3 extends over 13 amino acids. The CDR3 sequence is CASSRTGTYEQYF. The CDR3 DNA follows: TGTGCCAGCAGTCGGACAGGGACCTACGAGCAGTACTTC.